This T cell receptor (beta chain) comes out of a study of T cell responses to AZD1222 COVID-19 vaccine. Whole-study findings and limits: It should be noted that donors were predominantly white British and more often female, and clonal diversity was possibly underestimated. Spike-specific TCR depth and breadth grew after two AZD1222 doses.

This table comes from immunoSEQ multiplex PCR, and its TCRdb copy is limited to in-frame clones, with some not included. The sample contains some 120,000 clones, 70% to 90% of which appear only once. As to this clone: Antigen: not known.

Trimming took 8 bases from V and 5 from J; bases not matched to a gene: 6. The CDR3 is 13 residues long. The germline gives CDR1 GTSNPN, CDR2 SVGIG (reference sequence). The sequence was collected from an adult in good health. This sample comprised peripheral blood, obtained on day 0 of AZD1222 vaccination. V gene TRBV30 combines with J gene TRBJ1-5; 10 bases are shared with TRBD1. The CDR3 loop is CAGGQGFDQPQHF. The CDR3 region has the DNA TGTGCCGGGGGACAGGGGTTCGATCAGCCCCAGCATTTT. Filled out from reference TRBV30 and TRBJ1-5, the complete variable domain reads SQTIHQWPATLVQPVGSPLSLECTVEGTSNPNLYWYRQAAGRGLQLLFYSVGIGQISSEVPQNLSASRPQDRQFILSSKKLLLSDSGFYLCAGGQGFDQPQHFGDGTRLSIL.